This T cell receptor (beta chain) was documented in a study of T cells in tuberculosis. Trimming took off 0 bases at V and 4 bases at J, with 10 bases between the two ends. The CDR3 has 15 residues. CDR1 and CDR2 from the germline V gene are LGHNA and YSLEER. As regards this clone: What it recognizes is unknown.

The study's findings and limits: Active tuberculosis patients had shorter CDR3-alpha; the beta difference was nonsignificant.

This table comes from immunoSEQ multiplex PCR, and its TCRdb copy is limited to in-frame clones, with some not included. The data hold about 40,000 clones, with roughly 94% observed a single time. Documented time point: new active TB diagnosis, blood taken before or within 7 days of starting treatment. Each patient had positive sputum smear microscopy and/or positive culture. On average roughly 92,000 T cells per donor were immunosequenced. The J gene is TRBJ2-1, the V gene TRBV4-3; no clear D. The clonotype was recovered from an adult with tuberculosis. The sample consisted of PBMCs, taken at tuberculosis diagnosis. CDR3 DNA: TGCGCCAGCAGCCAAGATCCTGACAATTACAATGAGCAGTTCTTC. This translates into CASSQDPDNYNEQFF.